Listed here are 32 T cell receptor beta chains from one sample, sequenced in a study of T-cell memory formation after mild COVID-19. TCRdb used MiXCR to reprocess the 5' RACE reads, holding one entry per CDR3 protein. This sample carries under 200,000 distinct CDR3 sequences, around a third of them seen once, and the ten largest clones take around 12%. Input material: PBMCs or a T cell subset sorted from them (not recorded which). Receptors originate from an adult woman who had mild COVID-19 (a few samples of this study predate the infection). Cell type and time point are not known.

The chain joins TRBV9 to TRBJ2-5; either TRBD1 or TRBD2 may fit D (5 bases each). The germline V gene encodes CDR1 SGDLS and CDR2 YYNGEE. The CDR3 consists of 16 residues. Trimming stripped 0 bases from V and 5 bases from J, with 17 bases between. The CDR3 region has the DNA TGTGCCAGCAGCGTAGGGAGACTAACCTCAGGGGAGACCCAGTACTTC. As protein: CASSVGRLTSGETQYF.

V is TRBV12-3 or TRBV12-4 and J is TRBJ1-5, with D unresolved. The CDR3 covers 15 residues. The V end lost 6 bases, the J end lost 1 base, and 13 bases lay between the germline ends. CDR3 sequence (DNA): TGTGCCAGCAGCCAGAGATGGGAAAGCAATCAGCCCCAGCATTTT. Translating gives CASSQRWESNQPQHF.

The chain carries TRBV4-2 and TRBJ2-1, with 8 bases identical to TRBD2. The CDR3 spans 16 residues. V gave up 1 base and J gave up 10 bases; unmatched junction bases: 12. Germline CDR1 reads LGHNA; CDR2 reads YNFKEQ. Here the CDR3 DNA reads TGTGCCAGCAGCCAAGGACACAGCGGGAGTTCGGAAGAGCAGTTCTTC. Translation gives CASSQGHSGSSEEQFF.

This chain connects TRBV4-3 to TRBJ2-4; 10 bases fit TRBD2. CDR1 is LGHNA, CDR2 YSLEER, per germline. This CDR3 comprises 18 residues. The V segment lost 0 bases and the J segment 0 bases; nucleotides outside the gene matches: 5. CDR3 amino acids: CASSQDYLAGAAKNIQYF. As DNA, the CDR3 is TGCGCCAGCAGCCAAGATTACCTAGCGGGGGCAGCCAAAAACATTCAGTACTTC.

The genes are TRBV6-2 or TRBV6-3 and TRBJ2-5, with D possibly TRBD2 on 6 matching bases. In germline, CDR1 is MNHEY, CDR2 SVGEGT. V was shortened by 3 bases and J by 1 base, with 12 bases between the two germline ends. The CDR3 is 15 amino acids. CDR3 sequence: CASSYTGVPQETQYF. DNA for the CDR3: TGTGCCAGCAGTTATACGGGGGTCCCCCAAGAGACCCAGTACTTC.

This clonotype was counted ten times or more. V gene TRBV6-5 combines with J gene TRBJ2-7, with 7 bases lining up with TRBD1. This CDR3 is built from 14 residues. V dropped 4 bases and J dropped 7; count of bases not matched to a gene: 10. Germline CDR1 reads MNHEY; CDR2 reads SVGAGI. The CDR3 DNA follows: TGTGCCAGCAGTTTGTGGACAGGCTCGGGAGAGCAGTACTTC. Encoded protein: CASSLWTGSGEQYF.

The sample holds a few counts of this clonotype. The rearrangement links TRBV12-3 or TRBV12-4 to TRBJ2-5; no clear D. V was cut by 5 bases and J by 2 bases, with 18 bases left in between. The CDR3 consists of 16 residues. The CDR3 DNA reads TGTGCCAGCAGTAATAAAAAGGGAATCTGGCAAGAGACCCAGTACTTC. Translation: CASSNKKGIWQETQYF.

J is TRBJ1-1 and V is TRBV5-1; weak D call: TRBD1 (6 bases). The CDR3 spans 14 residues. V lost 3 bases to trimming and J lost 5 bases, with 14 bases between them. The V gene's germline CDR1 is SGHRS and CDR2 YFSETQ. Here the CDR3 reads CASSSEGGRTEAFF. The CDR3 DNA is TGCGCCAGCAGCTCTGAAGGGGGGCGAACTGAAGCTTTCTTT.

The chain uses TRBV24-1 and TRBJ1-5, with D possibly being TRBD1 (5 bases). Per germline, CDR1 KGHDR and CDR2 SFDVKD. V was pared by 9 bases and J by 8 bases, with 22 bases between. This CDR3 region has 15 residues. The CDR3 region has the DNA TGTGCCACCTCTGGCAAGGCAGGGCTCGCGGAGCCCCAGCATTTT. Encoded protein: CATSGKAGLAEPQHF.

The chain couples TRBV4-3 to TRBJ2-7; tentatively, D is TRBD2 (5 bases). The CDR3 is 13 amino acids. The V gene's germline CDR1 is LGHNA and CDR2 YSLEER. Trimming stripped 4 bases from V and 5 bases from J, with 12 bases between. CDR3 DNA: TGCGCCAGCAGCCTTTCGGACGGGGACGAGCAGTACTTC. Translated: CASSLSDGDEQYF.

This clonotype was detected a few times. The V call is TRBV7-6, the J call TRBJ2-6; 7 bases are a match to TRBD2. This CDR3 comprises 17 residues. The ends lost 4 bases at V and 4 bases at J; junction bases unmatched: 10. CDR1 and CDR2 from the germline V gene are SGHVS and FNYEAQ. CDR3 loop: CASSSSWGGAGANVLTF. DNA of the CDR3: TGTGCCAGCAGCTCATCCTGGGGGGGAGCCGGGGCCAACGTCCTGACTTTC.

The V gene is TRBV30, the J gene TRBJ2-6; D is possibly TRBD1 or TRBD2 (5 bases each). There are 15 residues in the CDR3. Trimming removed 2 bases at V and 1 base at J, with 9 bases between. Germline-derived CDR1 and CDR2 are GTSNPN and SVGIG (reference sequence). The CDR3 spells CAWSLGPSGANVLTF. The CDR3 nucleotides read TGTGCCTGGAGTTTGGGACCGTCTGGGGCCAACGTCCTGACTTTC.

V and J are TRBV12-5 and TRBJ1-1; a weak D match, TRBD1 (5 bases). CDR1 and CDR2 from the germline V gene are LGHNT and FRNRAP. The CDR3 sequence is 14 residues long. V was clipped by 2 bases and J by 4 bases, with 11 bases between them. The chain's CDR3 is CASGLPTGTTEAFF. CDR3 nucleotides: TGTGCTAGTGGTTTGCCTACAGGAACCACTGAAGCTTTCTTT.

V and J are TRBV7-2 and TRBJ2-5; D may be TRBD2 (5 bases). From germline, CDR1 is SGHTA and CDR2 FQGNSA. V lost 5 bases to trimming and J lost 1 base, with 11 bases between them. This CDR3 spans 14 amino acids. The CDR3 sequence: CASSISRGQETQYF. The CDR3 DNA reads TGTGCCAGCAGCATAAGCCGGGGCCAAGAGACCCAGTACTTC.

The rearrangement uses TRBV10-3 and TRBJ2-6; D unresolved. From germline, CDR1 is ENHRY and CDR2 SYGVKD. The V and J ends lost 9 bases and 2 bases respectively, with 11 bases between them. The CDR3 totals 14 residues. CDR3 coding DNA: TGTGCCATTTCCGTTGGGACTGGGGCCAACGTCCTGACTTTC. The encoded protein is CAISVGTGANVLTF.

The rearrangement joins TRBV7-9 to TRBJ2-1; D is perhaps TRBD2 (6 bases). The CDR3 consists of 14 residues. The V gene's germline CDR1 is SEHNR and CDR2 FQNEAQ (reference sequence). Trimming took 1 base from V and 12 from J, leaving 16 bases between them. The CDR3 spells CASSLDGGNDVQFF. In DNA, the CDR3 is TGTGCCAGCAGCTTAGACGGGGGTAATGATGTGCAGTTCTTC.

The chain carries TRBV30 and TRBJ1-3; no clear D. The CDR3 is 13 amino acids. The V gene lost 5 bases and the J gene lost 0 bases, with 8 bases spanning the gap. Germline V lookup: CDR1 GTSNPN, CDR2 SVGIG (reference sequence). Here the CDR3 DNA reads TGTGCCTGGTTGGGCGGCTCTGGAAACACCATATATTTT. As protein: CAWLGGSGNTIYF.

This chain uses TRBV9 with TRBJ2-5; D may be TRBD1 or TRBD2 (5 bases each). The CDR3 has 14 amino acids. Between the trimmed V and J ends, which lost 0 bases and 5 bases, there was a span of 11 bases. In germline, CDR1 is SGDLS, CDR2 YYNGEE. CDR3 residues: CASSVGVGEETQYF. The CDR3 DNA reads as TGTGCCAGCAGCGTAGGAGTAGGGGAGGAGACCCAGTACTTC. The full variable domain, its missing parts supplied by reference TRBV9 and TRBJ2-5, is DSGVTQTPKHLITATGQRVTLRCSPRSGDLSVYWYQQSLDQGLQFLIQYYNGEERAKGNILERFSAQQFPDLHSELNLSSLELGDSALYFCASSVGVGEETQYFGPGTRLLVL.

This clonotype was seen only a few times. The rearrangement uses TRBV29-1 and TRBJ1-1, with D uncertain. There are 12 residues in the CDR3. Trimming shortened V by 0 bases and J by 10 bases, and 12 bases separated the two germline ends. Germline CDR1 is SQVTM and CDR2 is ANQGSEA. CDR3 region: CSVEDGQIGAFF. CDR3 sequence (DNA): TGCAGCGTTGAAGATGGTCAGATCGGAGCTTTCTTT.

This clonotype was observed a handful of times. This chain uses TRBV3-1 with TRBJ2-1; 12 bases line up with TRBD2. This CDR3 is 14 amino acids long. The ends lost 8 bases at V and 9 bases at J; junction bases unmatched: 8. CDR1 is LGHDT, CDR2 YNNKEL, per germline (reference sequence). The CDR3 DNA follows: TGTGCCAGCCAGACTAGCGGGGGAACGGGTGAGCAGTTCTTC. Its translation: CASQTSGGTGEQFF.

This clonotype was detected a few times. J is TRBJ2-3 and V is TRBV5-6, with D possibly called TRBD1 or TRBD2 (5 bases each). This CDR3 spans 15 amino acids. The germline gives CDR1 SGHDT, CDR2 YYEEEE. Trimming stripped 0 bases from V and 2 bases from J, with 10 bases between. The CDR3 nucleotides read TGTGCCAGCAGCTTGGCTCCGGGGCTCACAGATACGCAGTATTTT. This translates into CASSLAPGLTDTQYF.

The CDR3 region is CASSPGLGNYGYTF. CDR3 nucleotide sequence: TGTGCCAGCAGCCCGGGGTTGGGGAACTATGGCTACACCTTC. This rearrangement joins TRBV7-2 to TRBJ1-2; no clear D. Germline V gene data show CDR1 as SGHTA and CDR2 as FQGNSA. V gave up 5 bases and J gave up 2 bases, with 12 bases separating them. This CDR3 has 14 amino acids.

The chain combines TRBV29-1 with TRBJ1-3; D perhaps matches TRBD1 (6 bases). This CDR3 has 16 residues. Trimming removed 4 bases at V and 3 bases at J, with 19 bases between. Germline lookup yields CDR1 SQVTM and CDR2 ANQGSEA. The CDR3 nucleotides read TGCAGCGTTGTCGGGGGCAGGGAAGGTGTTGGAAACACCATATATTTT. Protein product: CSVVGGREGVGNTIYF.

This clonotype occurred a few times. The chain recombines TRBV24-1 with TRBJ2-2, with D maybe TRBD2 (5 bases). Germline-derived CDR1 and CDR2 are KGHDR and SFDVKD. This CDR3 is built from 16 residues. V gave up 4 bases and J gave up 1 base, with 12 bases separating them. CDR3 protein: CATSDSTGGNTGELFF. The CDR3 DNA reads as TGTGCCACCAGTGACTCCACCGGAGGGAACACCGGGGAGCTGTTTTTT.

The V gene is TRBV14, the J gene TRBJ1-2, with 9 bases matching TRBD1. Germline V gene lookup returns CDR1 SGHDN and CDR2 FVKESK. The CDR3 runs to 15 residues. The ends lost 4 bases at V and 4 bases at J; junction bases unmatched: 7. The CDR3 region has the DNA TGTGCCAGCAGCCCGCCGGGACAGGGCTCCTATGGCTACACCTTC. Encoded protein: CASSPPGQGSYGYTF. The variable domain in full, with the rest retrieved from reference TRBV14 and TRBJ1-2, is EAGVTQFPSHSVIEKGQTVTLRCDPISGHDNLYWYRRVMGKEIKFLLHFVKESKQDESGMPNNRFLAERTGGTYSTLKVQPAELEDSGVYFCASSPPGQGSYGYTFGSGTRLTVV.

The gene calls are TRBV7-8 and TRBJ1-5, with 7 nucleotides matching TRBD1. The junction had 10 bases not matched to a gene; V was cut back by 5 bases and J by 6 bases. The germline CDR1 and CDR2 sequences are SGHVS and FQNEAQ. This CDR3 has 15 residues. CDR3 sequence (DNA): TGTGCCAGCAGCCCGCTGACAGGGAGGGGTCAGCCCCAGCATTTT. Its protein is CASSPLTGRGQPQHF.

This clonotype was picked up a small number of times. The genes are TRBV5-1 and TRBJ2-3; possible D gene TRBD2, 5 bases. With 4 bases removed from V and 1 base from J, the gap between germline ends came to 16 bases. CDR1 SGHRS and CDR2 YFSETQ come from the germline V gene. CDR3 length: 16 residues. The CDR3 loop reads CASSRLGVLGTDTQYF. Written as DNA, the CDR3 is TGCGCCAGCAGCCGACTCGGGGTTCTTGGCACAGATACGCAGTATTTT.

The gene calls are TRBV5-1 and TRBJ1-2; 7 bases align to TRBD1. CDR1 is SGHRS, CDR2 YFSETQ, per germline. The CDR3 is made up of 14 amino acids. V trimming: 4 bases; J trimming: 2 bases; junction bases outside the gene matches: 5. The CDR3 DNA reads TGCGCCAGCAGCCCGGGACAGTTAAACTATGGCTACACCTTC. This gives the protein CASSPGQLNYGYTF. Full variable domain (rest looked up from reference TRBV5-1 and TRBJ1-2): KAGVTQTPRYLIKTRGQQVTLSCSPISGHRSVSWYQQTPGQGLQFLFEYFSETQRNKGNFPGRFSGRQFSNSRSEMNVSTLELGDSALYLCASSPGQLNYGYTFGSGTRLTVV.

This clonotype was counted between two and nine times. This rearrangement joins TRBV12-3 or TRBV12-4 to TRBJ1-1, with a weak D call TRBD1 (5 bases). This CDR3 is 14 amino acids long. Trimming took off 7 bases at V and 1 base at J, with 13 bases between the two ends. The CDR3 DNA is TGTGCCAGCAACGCAGGGATTGGGAACACTGAAGCTTTCTTT. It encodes CASNAGIGNTEAFF.

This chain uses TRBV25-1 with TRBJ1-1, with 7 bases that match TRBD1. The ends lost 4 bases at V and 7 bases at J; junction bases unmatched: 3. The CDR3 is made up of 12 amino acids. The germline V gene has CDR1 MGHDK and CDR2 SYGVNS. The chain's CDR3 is CASSGGGIEAFF. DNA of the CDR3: TGTGCCAGCAGTGGAGGGGGCATTGAAGCTTTCTTT.

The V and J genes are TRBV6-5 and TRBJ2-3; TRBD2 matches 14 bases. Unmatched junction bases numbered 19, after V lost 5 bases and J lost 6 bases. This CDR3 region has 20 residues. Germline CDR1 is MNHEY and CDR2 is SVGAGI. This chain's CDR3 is CASSHLVTSGLAGVEDTQYF. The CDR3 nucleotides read TGTGCCAGCAGTCATCTAGTCACCTCGGGACTAGCGGGAGTGGAGGATACGCAGTATTTT.

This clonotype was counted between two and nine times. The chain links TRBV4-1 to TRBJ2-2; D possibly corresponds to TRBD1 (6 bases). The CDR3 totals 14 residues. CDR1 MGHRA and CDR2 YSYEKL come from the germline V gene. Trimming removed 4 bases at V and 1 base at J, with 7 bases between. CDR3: CASSRGQNTGELFF. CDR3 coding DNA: TGCGCCAGCAGCCGGGGACAGAACACCGGGGAGCTGTTTTTT.